The 12 T cell receptor beta chains below come from one sample, sequenced in a study of blood T cell repertoires in COVID-19. Profiled with immunoSEQ multiplex PCR; TCRdb holds only in-frame clones, not every one. The repertoire holds approximately 300,000 clones, with 90% as singletons. Material: PBMCs or T cells enriched from blood (not recorded which). Receptor source: a woman aged 30 to 39 who had been exposed to COVID-19.

Only a few counts were recorded for this clone. V gene TRBV6-1 combines with J gene TRBJ1-2, with 8 bases aligning to TRBD1. CDR1 and CDR2 from the germline V gene are MNHNS and SASEGT. This CDR3 comprises 16 residues. V dropped 2 bases and J dropped 5; count of bases not matched to a gene: 10. The CDR3 DNA is TGTGCCAGCAGTGAACGGGACAGGTCTACGCCATATGGCTACACCTTC. Its translation is CASSERDRSTPYGYTF.

This chain connects TRBV18 to TRBJ2-5; the match to TRBD2 covers 7 bases. CDR3 size: 15 residues. The germline CDR1 and CDR2 sequences are KGHSH and LQKENI. Unmatched junction bases numbered 7, after V lost 4 bases and J lost 2 bases. CDR3 region: CASSHPLAEQETQYF. The DNA of the CDR3 is TGTGCCAGCTCACACCCCCTAGCGGAGCAAGAGACCCAGTACTTC.

The genes are TRBV9 and TRBJ2-3; D uncertain. Germline assignment: CDR1 SGDLS and CDR2 YYNGEE. This CDR3 has 12 residues. Between the trimmed V and J ends, which lost 1 base and 2 bases, there was a span of 2 bases. The CDR3 DNA is TGTGCCAGCAGCGTATACACAGATACGCAGTATTTT. Its translation: CASSVYTDTQYF.

The genes are TRBV21-1 and TRBJ1-4; the table's D call, TRBD1, has no DNA check behind it. TRBV21-1 is annotated as a pseudogene. The CDR3 is 17 amino acids. CDR3 bases: TGTGCCAGCAGCAAAGGGGACAGGGGGCGAGGGGATGAAAAACTGTTTTTT. As protein: CASSKGDRGRGDEKLFF.

This clone appeared a few times. The chain has TRBV7-6 and TRBJ1-1; D is unclear. Germline V gene sequence: CDR1 SGHVS, CDR2 FNYEAQ. Trimming took off 0 bases at V and 1 base at J, with 9 bases between the two ends. This CDR3 is built from 15 residues. In nucleotides, the CDR3 is TGTGCCAGCAGCTTAGCGGCAGCGGCGAACACTGAAGCTTTCTTT. This translates into CASSLAAAANTEAFF. Complete variable domain (other parts from reference TRBV7-6 and TRBJ1-1): GAGVSQSPRYKVTKRGQDVALRCDPISGHVSLYWYRQALGQGPEFLTYFNYEAQQDKSGLPNDRFSAERPEGSISTLTIQRTEQRDSAMYRCASSLAAAANTEAFFGQGTRLTVV.

CDR3 sequence: CASSQEPPRPSGRNTDTQYF. The DNA of the CDR3 is TGCGCCAGCAGCCAAGAGCCTCCACGTCCTAGCGGACGGAACACAGATACGCAGTATTTT. The chain employs TRBV4-3 and TRBJ2-3; TRBD2 matches at 7 bases. Germline-derived CDR1 and CDR2 are LGHNA and YSLEER. CDR3 size: 20 residues. J lost 2 bases, V lost 0 bases, and 17 bases had no gene match.

The gene calls are TRBV5-4 and TRBJ2-4; the match to TRBD1 covers 9 bases. The ends lost 3 bases at V and 11 bases at J; junction bases unmatched: 9. The germline gives CDR1 SGHNT, CDR2 YYREEE (reference sequence). The CDR3 is 14 amino acids. CDR3 bases: TGTGCCAGCAGCTCAACCGGGACAGGGAGTGTTCAGTACTTC. As protein: CASSSTGTGSVQYF.

The chain is built from TRBV3-1 (or the pseudogene TRBV3-2) and TRBJ1-2; D may be TRBD1 (5 bases). V was trimmed by 3 bases and J by 3 bases, leaving 11 bases between them. From germline, CDR1 is LGHDT and CDR2 YNNKEL (reference sequence). This CDR3 is 14 amino acids long. The DNA for the CDR3 is TGTGCCAGCAGCCACCCCGGGACTGACTATGGCTACACCTTC. Encoded protein: CASSHPGTDYGYTF.

This clone was counted once. The chain carries TRBV4-1 and TRBJ2-3; 8 bases align to TRBD2. This CDR3 spans 17 amino acids. CDR1 and CDR2 (germline): MGHRA, YSYEKL. V lost 1 base to trimming and J lost 3 bases; unmatched junction nucleotides: 9. The CDR3 nucleotides are TGCGCCAGCAGCCAAGGGTTGAGCGGGGGAGGGACAGATACGCAGTATTTT. Amino acid sequence: CASSQGLSGGGTDTQYF.

Worth noting for this clone: Other DNA sequences in the sample encode the same CDR3. The V gene is TRBV6-5, the J gene TRBJ1-3; D is possibly TRBD1 (6 bases). The ends were cut back, 6 bases at V and 2 bases at J, with 14 bases in the middle. The CDR3 sequence is 15 residues long. Germline loops: CDR1 MNHEY, CDR2 SVGAGI. The CDR3 loop is CASSLTGTAGNTIYF. CDR3 DNA: TGTGCCAGCAGCCTTACAGGGACGGCTGGAAACACCATATATTTT.

This clone was picked up one time. The DNA for the CDR3 is TGCGCCAGCAGCTTGGGGGAGAGCACAGATACGCAGTATTTT. Its protein product is CASSLGESTDTQYF. The rearrangement links TRBV5-1 to TRBJ2-3, with D perhaps TRBD2 (5 bases). V lost 0 bases and J lost 0, with 5 bases in between. Looked up from germline, CDR1 is SGHRS and CDR2 is YFSETQ. The CDR3 contains 14 residues.

CDR3 nucleotides: TGCGCCAGCAGCCAAGTGCGGTCAGCTAACTATGGCTACACCTTC. It is translated as CASSQVRSANYGYTF. The chain combines TRBV4-3 with TRBJ1-2; unclear D gene. CDR1 LGHNA and CDR2 YSLEER come from the germline V gene. The germline V and J ends were trimmed by 1 base and 0 bases, with 9 bases remaining between them. The CDR3 has 15 amino acids.